This entry is about one T cell receptor beta chain. The primer mix had 60 Vbeta and 13 Jbeta primers. Only in-frame clones appear in the TCRdb table, and some are missing; sequencing was by immunoSEQ multiplex PCR. This sample has roughly 120,000 clones, with around 69% found just once. These data belong to a study of cytomegalovirus exposure and HLA in healthy donors. As for the study in general: A prior study identified just under 120 million unique TCR beta sequences from some 200 million T cells.

Per the germline V gene, CDR1 is LGHNA and CDR2 is YSLEER. The CDR3 is made up of 14 amino acids. The V and J ends lost 1 base and 4 bases respectively, with 11 bases between them. The TCR sequence derives from a man aged 50-60 years in good health and CMV-seropositive. The V gene is TRBV4-3, the J gene TRBJ2-7; D may be TRBD2 (6 bases). The sample consisted of PBMCs. CDR3 region: CASSQGLGWYEQYF. In DNA form, the CDR3 reads TGCGCCAGCAGCCAAGGACTAGGATGGTACGAGCAGTACTTC.